This T cell receptor beta chain was sequenced for a study of technical replicates of blood from a few donors. Germline values: CDR1 LNHDA, CDR2 SQIVND (reference sequence). There are 17 residues in the CDR3. With 4 bases removed from V and 0 bases from J, the gap between germline ends came to 16 bases. The method was immunoSEQ multiplex PCR; TCRdb's version includes in-frame clones alone and lacks a portion of them. The sample lists under 90,000 clones, 93% occurring once. This TCR was sampled from a human donor in good health. The sample was T cells isolated from PBMCs. The rearrangement uses TRBV19 and TRBJ1-5; perhaps TRBD1 as D (5 bases). This CDR3 reads CASSTVILRGSNQPQHF. CDR3 bases: TGTGCCAGTAGTACCGTTATTCTTAGGGGTAGCAATCAGCCCCAGCATTTT. The full variable domain, completed using reference TRBV19 and TRBJ1-5, is DGGITQSPKYLFRKEGQNVTLSCEQNLNHDAMYWYRQDPGQGLRLIYYSQIVNDFQKGDIAEGYSVSREKKESFPLTVTSAQKNPTAFYLCASSTVILRGSNQPQHFGDGTRLSIL.